The 10 T cell receptor beta chains given below trace back to one sample, sequenced in a study of blood T cell repertoires in COVID-19. The protocol was immunoSEQ multiplex PCR, while the TCRdb copy is restricted to in-frame clones and leaves out a portion. The table lists roughly 150,000 clones, just under 85% of them singletons. Material for sequencing was PBMCs or T cells enriched from blood (not recorded which). All receptors come from a middle-aged woman who had recovered from COVID-19.

The J gene is TRBJ2-7, the V gene TRBV30; tentative D call: TRBD2 (5 bases). The CDR3 runs 14 residues. V lost 3 bases and J lost 0, with 12 bases in between. Per germline, CDR1 GTSNPN and CDR2 SVGIG (reference sequence). The CDR3 coding sequence is TGTGCCTGGAGGGGGTGGGAGAGCTCCTACGAGCAGTACTTC. It yields the protein CAWRGWESSYEQYF.

This clone showed up just once. The chain couples TRBV3-1 (or the pseudogene TRBV3-2) to TRBJ1-4, with D hard to call. Germline CDR1 and CDR2: LGHDT and YNNKEL (reference sequence). This CDR3 is 19 amino acids long. The germline V and J ends were trimmed by 3 bases and 0 bases, with 20 bases remaining between them. This CDR3 reads CASSQDSPYTMATNEKLFF. The DNA of the CDR3 is TGTGCCAGCAGCCAGGACTCGCCTTATACAATGGCAACTAATGAAAAACTGTTTTTT.

The chain has TRBV24-1 and TRBJ2-2; 7 bases agree with TRBD1. V gave up 3 bases and J gave up 0 bases; unmatched junction bases: 6. The germline CDR1 and CDR2 sequences are KGHDR and SFDVKD. There are 17 residues in the CDR3. CDR3 nucleotides: TGTGCCACCAGTGATAGAACTAGGGGGCCGAACACCGGGGAGCTGTTTTTT. Translating gives CATSDRTRGPNTGELFF.

This clone was counted between two and nine times. This chain links TRBV10-3 with TRBJ1-1; maybe TRBD1 (5 bases). This CDR3 spans 16 amino acids. Per the germline V gene, CDR1 is ENHRY and CDR2 is SYGVKD. V was clipped by 4 bases and J by 1 base, with 16 bases between them. CDR3 DNA sequence: TGTGCCATCAGTGCTTCGCCCCAGGGAACGAACACTGAAGCTTTCTTT. This codes for CAISASPQGTNTEAFF.

The chain is built from TRBV3-1 (or the pseudogene TRBV3-2) and TRBJ2-5, with 7 positions matching TRBD1. J was trimmed by 3 bases and V by 4 bases; bases with no gene match: 8. Germline CDR1 reads LGHDT; CDR2 reads YNNKEL (reference sequence). This CDR3 region has 15 residues. The CDR3 DNA sequence: TGTGCCAGCAGCCCCCGGGACAGAAAGGAAGAGACCCAGTACTTC. Its translation: CASSPRDRKEETQYF.

The V gene is TRBV24-1, the J gene TRBJ1-1; TRBD1 agrees at 7 bases. Germline loops: CDR1 KGHDR, CDR2 SFDVKD. This CDR3 has 13 residues. Trimming removed 10 bases from V and 10 bases from J; junction bases left unmatched: 14. Written as DNA, the CDR3 is TGTGCCACAAGGGGGCGCGGAGGCCCCCGAGCTTTCTTT. Amino acids: CATRGRGGPRAFF.

V is TRBV11-2 and J is TRBJ2-5; 10 bases are a match to TRBD2. Germline V gives CDR1 SGHAT, CDR2 FQNNGV. The CDR3 length is 17 residues. Trimming cost V 5 bases and J 5 bases; bases outside gene matches: 14. CDR3 in amino acids: CASSARLSGGASETQYF. The DNA of the CDR3 is TGTGCCAGCAGCGCCCGTCTAAGCGGGGGGGCTTCGGAGACCCAGTACTTC.

J is TRBJ1-2 and V is TRBV4-1; D gene ambiguous. CDR3 length: 17 residues. V lost 0 bases to trimming and J lost 4 bases, with 18 bases between them. Per germline, CDR1 MGHRA and CDR2 YSYEKL. In nucleotides, the CDR3 is TGCGCCAGCAGCCAAGACCCCCTGGCGCGAGGTGTCTATGGCTACACCTTC. Residues: CASSQDPLARGVYGYTF.

V and J are TRBV25-1 and TRBJ2-1, with 8 nucleotides matching TRBD2. Germline V gene sequence: CDR1 MGHDK, CDR2 SYGVNS. Trimming at V came to 3 bases and at J to 4 bases, leaving 8 bases not matched to a gene. CDR3 length: 16 amino acids. Here the CDR3 reads CASSDGSGEIYNEQFF. CDR3 DNA: TGTGCCAGCAGTGATGGTAGCGGGGAAATTTACAATGAGCAGTTCTTC.

This chain links TRBV4-1 with TRBJ1-5, with D uncertain. CDR3 length: 15 amino acids. The ends were cut back, 0 bases at V and 0 bases at J, with 6 bases in the middle. From germline, CDR1 is MGHRA and CDR2 YSYEKL. The DNA of the CDR3 is TGCGCCAGCAGCCAAGATCCAGATAGCAATCAGCCCCAGCATTTT. Its translation is CASSQDPDSNQPQHF.